This T cell receptor beta chain was sequenced in a study of siplizumab effects on memory and regulatory T cells. General study points: Siplizumab brought about a significant reduction in alloreactive sequences traceable to unstimulated CD4+ memory cells.

Profiling relied on immunoSEQ multiplex PCR, and the TCRdb table lists in-frame clones only, not all of them. The sample lists fewer than 70,000 clones, approximately 89% seen once, with about 1.5% in the top ten. The junction had 3 bases not matched to a gene; V was cut back by 1 base and J by 6 bases. There are 15 residues in the CDR3. Per the germline V gene, CDR1 is LNHNV and CDR2 is YYDKDF (reference sequence). Notes on this clone: Its antigen is still unknown.

This chain links TRBV15 with TRBJ1-3; 10 nucleotides line up with TRBD1. The specimen was Tregs sorted from blood. This receptor was identified in a human donor in good health. The CDR3 DNA follows: TGTGCCACCAGCAGAGGGGGGACAGGGGTAAACACCATATATTTT. Amino acid sequence: CATSRGGTGVNTIYF.